The 25 T cell receptor beta chains below come from one sample, sequenced in a study of identical twins (dated by TCRdb to 2016 to 2017). Library construction relied on 5' RACE. The listed sequencing device is Illumina HiSeq 2000. The public reads were reanalyzed by TCRdb: fastp trimming at Q25, MiXCR alignment, in-frame beta chains only. CDR3 protein duplicates are merged, each entry listing the most common genes and DNA. The sample table shows around 1.7 million distinct CDR3 sequences, and 25% to 35% are seen once. The ten biggest clones cover around 0.25% of the sample. Sequenced: cord blood. The receptors come from a newborn girl in good health.

The rearrangement uses TRBV6-2 or TRBV6-3 and TRBJ2-1; a weak D match, TRBD1 (6 bases). From germline, CDR1 is MNHEY and CDR2 SVGEGT. V shed 7 bases and J shed 5 bases, with 15 bases lying between them. The CDR3 contains 14 residues. The CDR3 protein is CASIQRGQHNEQFF. The CDR3, as DNA: TGTGCCAGCATCCAACGGGGACAACACAATGAGCAGTTCTTC.

The rearrangement joins TRBV6-2 or TRBV6-3 to TRBJ2-7; 10 positions match TRBD2. The junction had 8 bases not matched to a gene; V was cut back by 4 bases and J by 5 bases. Germline V gene sequence: CDR1 MNHEY, CDR2 SVGEGT. CDR3 length: 15 residues. This CDR3 reads CASSSASGRAHEQYF. In DNA form, the CDR3 reads TGTGCCAGCAGTTCCGCGAGCGGGAGGGCCCACGAGCAGTACTTC.

This clonotype came up a few times. The rearrangement uses TRBV15 and TRBJ2-7; D may be TRBD1 (5 bases). The V and J ends lost 5 bases and 2 bases respectively, with 13 bases between them. The CDR3 consists of 14 residues. CDR1 is LNHNV, CDR2 YYDKDF, per germline (reference sequence). DNA for the CDR3: TGTGCCACCAGCGCGACCAGGGAAGCCTACGAGCAGTACTTC. It specifies CATSATREAYEQYF. Together with reference TRBV15 and TRBJ2-7, the CDR3 gives the full variable domain: DAMVIQNPRYQVTQFGKPVTLSCSQTLNHNVMYWYQQKSSQAPKLLFHYYDKDFNNEADTPDNFQSRRPNTSFCFLDIRSPGLGDTAMYLCATSATREAYEQYFGPGTRLTVT.

The gene calls are TRBV7-2 and TRBJ2-3; D uncertain. CDR3 size: 16 residues. Germline lookup yields CDR1 SGHTA and CDR2 FQGNSA. Trimming took off 0 bases at V and 1 base at J, with 11 bases between the two ends. Here the CDR3 DNA reads TGTGCCAGCAGCTTAGCGCACCCTGGCCGCACAGATACGCAGTATTTT. It codes for CASSLAHPGRTDTQYF.

This clonotype was observed at least ten times. This sequence joins TRBV29-1 and TRBJ2-3; D may match TRBD1 or TRBD2 (5 bases each). The V gene's germline CDR1 is SQVTM and CDR2 ANQGSEA. The CDR3 has 14 amino acids. V lost 5 bases to trimming and J lost 1 base, with 13 bases between them. CDR3 in DNA: TGCAGCGTTTCCCAGGGAGCACGCACAGATACGCAGTATTTT. Amino acids: CSVSQGARTDTQYF.

DNA for the CDR3: TGCGCCAGCGCCGGGCCTGGGGCCAACGTCCTGACTTTC. It yields the protein CASAGPGANVLTF. The gene calls are TRBV10-2 and TRBJ2-6, with D hard to call. The length of the CDR3 is 13 residues. Per germline, CDR1 WSHSY and CDR2 SAAADI. V was clipped by 8 bases and J by 2 bases, with 7 bases between them.

This clonotype has more than one count but fewer than ten. The chain is built from TRBV6-5 and TRBJ2-3; 7 positions agree with TRBD2. V was pared by 5 bases and J by 10 bases, with 9 bases of the junction left unmatched. Germline V gives CDR1 MNHEY, CDR2 SVGAGI. The CDR3 totals 13 residues. In DNA, the CDR3 is TGTGCCAGCAGTCCCCTTCTAGCGGTTCCGCAGTATTTT. This codes for CASSPLLAVPQYF.

The V call is TRBV12-3 or TRBV12-4, the J call TRBJ1-2; possible D gene TRBD1, 5 bases. This CDR3 contains 15 residues. Trimming took 2 bases from V and 6 from J, leaving 16 bases between them. The CDR3 nucleotides read TGTGCCAGCAGTTTATACTGGGGAGGGGTTGATGGCTACACCTTC. Encoded protein: CASSLYWGGVDGYTF.

This clonotype has a count of ten or more. V usage is TRBV12-3 or TRBV12-4 and J usage is TRBJ1-2, with 8 bases identical to TRBD1. The CDR3 has 12 amino acids. J lost 8 bases, V lost 5 bases, and 4 bases had no gene match. The CDR3: CASSRTGQGYTF. CDR3 nucleotide sequence: TGTGCCAGCAGTAGGACAGGGCAAGGCTACACCTTC.

As to this clonotype: One end of the junction does not line up with germline, which may come from a read error. J is TRBJ2-1 and V is TRBV27; 7 nucleotides align to TRBD1. The CDR3 runs 15 residues. Per germline, CDR1 MNHEY and CDR2 SMNVEV (reference sequence). CDR3 DNA sequence: TGTGCCAGCAGTTTTCGGGACAGCTCCTGCAATGAGCAGTTCTTC. It is translated as CASSFRDSSCNEQFF.

V usage is TRBV7-2 and J usage is TRBJ1-1; 7 nucleotides line up with TRBD1. The CDR3 runs to 14 residues. Germline CDR1 is SGHTA and CDR2 is FQGNSA. J gave up 5 bases and V 5 bases, and 8 bases lay outside the gene matches. CDR3 sequence reads: CASSPKTGSTEAFF. The CDR3 bases are TGTGCCAGCAGCCCTAAGACAGGGAGTACTGAAGCTTTCTTT. The full variable domain, rest sourced from reference TRBV7-2 and TRBJ1-1, is GAGVSQSPSNKVTEKGKDVELRCDPISGHTALYWYRQSLGQGLEFLIYFQGNSAPDKSGLPSDRFSAERTGGSVSTLTIQRTQQEDSAVYLCASSPKTGSTEAFFGQGTRLTVV.

This clonotype was recorded a few times. The chain couples TRBV24-1 to TRBJ2-2; D ambiguous. Trimming stripped 5 bases from V and 6 bases from J, with 9 bases between. CDR1 is KGHDR, CDR2 SFDVKD, per germline. The CDR3 is made up of 13 amino acids. CDR3 coding DNA: TGTGCCACCAGTGCTCGGTGGTCCGGGGAGCTGTTTTTT. Amino acids: CATSARWSGELFF.

This clonotype turned up a few times. The rearrangement joins TRBV28 to TRBJ1-2; no firm D call. V shed 4 bases and J shed 4 bases, with 19 bases lying between them. From germline, CDR1 is MDHEN and CDR2 SYDVKM. The length of the CDR3 is 16 residues. The CDR3: CASSSARTLVFYGYTF. Written as DNA, the CDR3 is TGTGCCAGCAGTTCGGCCCGGACGCTGGTTTTCTATGGCTACACCTTC.

V usage is TRBV3-1 and J usage is TRBJ2-1; 15 positions agree with TRBD2. V lost 0 bases to trimming and J lost 9 bases; unmatched junction nucleotides: 3. The germline V gene has CDR1 LGHDT and CDR2 YNNKEL (reference sequence). This CDR3 comprises 16 residues. This CDR3 is CASSQDGLAGGPEQFF. The CDR3 DNA is TGTGCCAGCAGCCAAGATGGACTAGCGGGGGGGCCTGAGCAGTTCTTC.

The chain recombines TRBV29-1 with TRBJ1-2, with D hard to call. Trimming took off 3 bases at V and 6 bases at J, with 5 bases between the two ends. Germline CDR1 and CDR2: SQVTM and ANQGSEA. This CDR3 is 10 amino acids long. CDR3: CSVDIHGYTF. DNA for the CDR3: TGCAGCGTTGACATACATGGCTACACCTTC.

The table lists this clonotype with many counts. The chain combines TRBV5-1 with TRBJ2-7, with 9 bases lining up with TRBD1. The V gene end was trimmed by 4 bases and the J gene end by 3 bases; junction bases not matched to a gene: 8. This CDR3 region has 15 residues. From germline, CDR1 is SGHRS and CDR2 YFSETQ. The CDR3 DNA sequence: TGCGCCAGCAGCACCGGACAGGGGACAAACTACGAGCAGTACTTC. Amino acid sequence: CASSTGQGTNYEQYF. Together with reference TRBV5-1 and TRBJ2-7, the CDR3 gives the full variable domain: KAGVTQTPRYLIKTRGQQVTLSCSPISGHRSVSWYQQTPGQGLQFLFEYFSETQRNKGNFPGRFSGRQFSNSRSEMNVSTLELGDSALYLCASSTGQGTNYEQYFGPGTRLTVT.

The V and J genes are TRBV20-1 and TRBJ1-5, with a possible D match to TRBD1 (5 bases). The CDR3 has 14 residues. Germline CDR1 and CDR2: DFQATT and SNEGSKA (reference sequence). V lost 3 bases to trimming and J lost 1 base, with 10 bases between them. CDR3 in amino acids: CSASNGGSNQPQHF. CDR3 coding DNA: TGCAGTGCTAGCAACGGGGGAAGCAATCAGCCCCAGCATTTT.

J is TRBJ2-1 and V is TRBV5-1, with unresolved D. The V gene lost 4 bases and the J gene lost 8 bases, with 7 bases spanning the gap. Germline V gene data show CDR1 as SGHRS and CDR2 as YFSETQ. CDR3 length: 11 amino acids. The CDR3 is CASSRVHEQFF. The CDR3 bases are TGCGCCAGCAGCAGGGTCCATGAGCAGTTCTTC.

The V and J genes are TRBV5-6 and TRBJ2-1; D remains unclear. CDR1 is SGHDT and CDR2 is YYEEEE in the germline V gene. This CDR3 contains 14 residues. With 1 base removed from V and 1 base from J, the gap between germline ends came to 6 bases. CDR3 amino acids: CASSLLPSYNEQFF. The DNA for the CDR3 is TGTGCCAGCAGCTTGCTGCCTTCCTACAATGAGCAGTTCTTC.

Only a few counts were recorded for this clonotype. The chain has TRBV3-1 and TRBJ1-1; D is undetermined. V shed 0 bases and J shed 2 bases, with 16 bases lying between them. Germline V CDR1 and CDR2: LGHDT, YNNKEL (reference sequence). There are 17 residues in the CDR3. CDR3 region: CASSQDIGGGVNTEAFF. In DNA, the CDR3 is TGTGCCAGCAGCCAAGACATTGGAGGAGGAGTAAACACTGAAGCTTTCTTT.

This clonotype was seen a handful of times. This chain joins TRBV20-1 and TRBJ2-7, with D possibly matching TRBD1 (5 bases). CDR3 length: 15 amino acids. Germline V gene sequence: CDR1 DFQATT, CDR2 SNEGSKA (reference sequence). Trimming stripped 2 bases from V and 3 bases from J, with 17 bases between. CDR3 amino acids: CSARRPGRRVYEQYF. For the CDR3, the DNA is TGCAGTGCTAGACGCCCAGGGCGAAGGGTCTACGAGCAGTACTTC.

This clonotype was detected a few times. V is TRBV25-1 and J is TRBJ2-1, with 7 bases fitting TRBD2. This CDR3 contains 15 residues. Germline V CDR1 and CDR2: MGHDK, SYGVNS. Unmatched junction bases numbered 10, after V lost 3 bases and J lost 8 bases. The CDR3 region has the DNA TGTGCCAGCAGTGATATAGCGGGTGCGATGGATGAGCAGTTCTTC. This codes for CASSDIAGAMDEQFF. The full variable domain, with the rest looked up from reference TRBV25-1 and TRBJ2-1, is EADIYQTPRYLVIGTGKKITLECSQTMGHDKMYWYQQDPGMELHLIHYSYGVNSTEKGDLSSESTVSRIRTEHFPLTLESARPSHTSQYLCASSDIAGAMDEQFFGPGTRLTVL.

This clonotype was detected a few times. CDR3 protein: CASSLGFIRDISYEQYF. The CDR3 DNA follows: TGTGCCAGCAGCTTAGGTTTTATTAGGGACATCTCCTACGAGCAGTACTTC. The chain is built from TRBV7-2 and TRBJ2-7; a weak D match, TRBD1 (6 bases). The CDR3 covers 17 residues. The germline gives CDR1 SGHTA, CDR2 FQGNSA. Trimming stripped 1 base from V and 0 bases from J, with 16 bases between. The full variable domain, completed using reference TRBV7-2 and TRBJ2-7, is GAGVSQSPSNKVTEKGKDVELRCDPISGHTALYWYRQSLGQGLEFLIYFQGNSAPDKSGLPSDRFSAERTGGSVSTLTIQRTQQEDSAVYLCASSLGFIRDISYEQYFGPGTRLTVT.

This clonotype appeared a few times. J is TRBJ2-7 and V is TRBV12-3 or TRBV12-4, with 7 bases that match TRBD2. This CDR3 spans 16 amino acids. J gave up 5 bases and V 0 bases, and 10 bases lay outside the gene matches. CDR3 bases: TGTGCCAGCAGTTTAGCGGGAGGGGTTTTGCGCCACGAGCAGTACTTC. Its translation: CASSLAGGVLRHEQYF.

This chain connects TRBV29-1 to TRBJ2-3, with D possibly being TRBD2 (5 bases). This CDR3 is built from 15 residues. V shed 0 bases and J shed 2 bases, with 12 bases lying between them. Germline V lookup: CDR1 SQVTM, CDR2 ANQGSEA. The CDR3 is CSVEERAHSTDTQYF. The CDR3 region has the DNA TGCAGCGTTGAAGAGAGGGCCCATTCCACAGATACGCAGTATTTT.